One sample yielded the 10 T cell receptor beta chains listed below, sequenced in a study of identifying expanded T cells in peripheral blood. Only in-frame clones appear in the TCRdb table, and some are missing; sequencing was by immunoSEQ multiplex PCR. The sample records approximately 80,000 clones, roughly 81% being singletons. The sequenced sample consisted of blood. The receptor source for this set is a person between 18 and 75 years old in good health.

As DNA, the CDR3 is TGTGCCACCAAGGACAATCAATTCTATGGCTACACCTTC. Its protein product is CATKDNQFYGYTF. This rearrangement joins TRBV27 to TRBJ1-2; the D gene is possibly TRBD1 (5 bases). The ends were cut back, 10 bases at V and 4 bases at J, with 16 bases in the middle. The CDR3 runs to 13 residues. Germline V gene lookup returns CDR1 MNHEY and CDR2 SMNVEV (reference sequence).

This chain links TRBV5-1 with TRBJ2-1, with 9 bases lining up with TRBD2. CDR1 and CDR2 (germline): SGHRS, YFSETQ. The V gene end was trimmed by 0 bases and the J gene end by 7 bases; junction bases not matched to a gene: 5. The CDR3 consists of 15 residues. This CDR3 is CASSLVIAGDNEQFF. CDR3 DNA: TGCGCCAGCAGCTTGGTGATAGCGGGAGATAATGAGCAGTTCTTC.

V gene TRBV5-6 combines with J gene TRBJ2-7; 7 bases are a match to TRBD2. Trimming removed 0 bases from V and 4 bases from J; junction bases left unmatched: 4. Germline V gene data show CDR1 as SGHDT and CDR2 as YYEEEE. The CDR3 loop spans 14 amino acids. The CDR3 DNA is TGTGCCAGCAGCTTGGTCGGGGAGGGGTACGAGCAGTACTTC. Protein: CASSLVGEGYEQYF.

The chain combines TRBV11-2 with TRBJ2-1; D is undetermined. Germline V gives CDR1 SGHAT, CDR2 FQNNGV. Trimming shortened V by 0 bases and J by 4 bases, and 7 bases separated the two germline ends. This CDR3 comprises 14 residues. The CDR3 DNA reads as TGTGCCAGCAGCTTAGATATGGGATACAATGAGCAGTTCTTC. Its protein is CASSLDMGYNEQFF.

The chain employs TRBV6-5 and TRBJ2-2; the match to TRBD1 covers 8 bases. This CDR3 spans 14 amino acids. The V segment lost 6 bases and the J segment 8 bases; nucleotides outside the gene matches: 8. Germline CDR1 is MNHEY and CDR2 is SVGAGI. The CDR3 nucleotides are TGTGCCAGCAGCCTGGACAGGGAGGTGGGGGAGCTGTTTTTT. Translation gives CASSLDREVGELFF.

The gene calls are TRBV6-1 and TRBJ2-7, with D possibly TRBD1 on 6 matching bases. Germline CDR1 and CDR2: MNHNS and SASEGT. Trimming pared 3 bases from V and 2 bases from J, leaving 20 bases between. This CDR3 is built from 17 residues. The CDR3 DNA reads as TGTGCCAGCAGTGACTTGACGTCCTTCAGGGGAACCTACGAGCAGTACTTC. It codes for CASSDLTSFRGTYEQYF.

The chain recombines TRBV9 with TRBJ2-1; 13 bases are shared with TRBD2. With V trimmed by 4 bases and J by 5 bases, 6 bases remained unmatched. This CDR3 contains 16 residues. Looked up from germline, CDR1 is SGDLS and CDR2 is YYNGEE. CDR3 in amino acids: CASSTTGTSGNNEQFF. The CDR3 nucleotides read TGTGCCAGCAGCACAACCGGGACTAGCGGGAACAATGAGCAGTTCTTC.

The chain joins TRBV11-1 to TRBJ2-7, with a possible D match to TRBD1 (6 bases). The CDR3 extends over 13 amino acids. The V end lost 8 bases, the J end lost 3 bases, and 14 bases lay between the germline ends. The germline gives CDR1 SGHAT, CDR2 FQDESV (reference sequence). In DNA form, the CDR3 reads TGTGCCAGCTCCCAGGGGTACAACTACGAGCAGTACTTC. It yields the protein CASSQGYNYEQYF.

This clone was picked up a small number of times. The rearrangement links TRBV10-3 to TRBJ2-7; 7 bases fit TRBD1. This CDR3 comprises 13 residues. J lost 2 bases, V lost 6 bases, and 4 bases had no gene match. CDR1 and CDR2 from the germline V gene are ENHRY and SYGVKD. As DNA, the CDR3 is TGTGCCATCAGGGGGACAGACCCCTACGAGCAGTACTTC. Protein product: CAIRGTDPYEQYF.

This clone came up a few times. The chain combines TRBV11-2 with TRBJ2-5, with 10 bases identical to TRBD2. There are 15 residues in the CDR3. V shed 5 bases, J shed 4 bases, and the junction held 7 bases outside the gene matches. Germline-derived CDR1 and CDR2 are SGHAT and FQNNGV. CDR3 sequence: CASSPGAGGGETQYF. The DNA of the CDR3 is TGTGCCAGCAGCCCGGGAGCGGGAGGGGGAGAGACCCAGTACTTC.